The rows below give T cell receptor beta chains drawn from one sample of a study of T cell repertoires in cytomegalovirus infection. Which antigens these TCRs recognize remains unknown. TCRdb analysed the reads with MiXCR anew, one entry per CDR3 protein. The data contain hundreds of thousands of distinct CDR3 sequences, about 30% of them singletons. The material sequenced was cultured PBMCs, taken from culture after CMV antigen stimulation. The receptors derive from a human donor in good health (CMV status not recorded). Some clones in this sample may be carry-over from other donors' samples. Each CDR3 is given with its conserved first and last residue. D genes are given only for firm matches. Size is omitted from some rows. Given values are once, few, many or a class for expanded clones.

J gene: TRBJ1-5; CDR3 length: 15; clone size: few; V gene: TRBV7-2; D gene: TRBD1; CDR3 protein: CASSSRQGAGQPQHF; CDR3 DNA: TGTGCCAGCAGCTCAAGACAGGGGGCTGGTCAGCCCCAGCATTTT
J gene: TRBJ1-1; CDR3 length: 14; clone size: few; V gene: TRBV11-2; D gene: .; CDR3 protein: CASRLVGGNTEAFF; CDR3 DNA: TGTGCCAGCAGGTTGGTAGGAGGGAACACTGAAGCTTTCTTT
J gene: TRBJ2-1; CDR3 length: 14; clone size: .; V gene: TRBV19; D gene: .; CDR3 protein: CASSIDLTTVWQFF; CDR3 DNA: TGTGCCAGTAGTATAGATCTTACCACCGTCTGGCAGTTCTTC
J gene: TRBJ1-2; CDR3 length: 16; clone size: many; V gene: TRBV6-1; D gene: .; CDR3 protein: CASSPNHPDSYYGYTF; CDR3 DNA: TGTGCCAGCAGTCCCAATCATCCGGACAGCTACTATGGCTACACCTTC
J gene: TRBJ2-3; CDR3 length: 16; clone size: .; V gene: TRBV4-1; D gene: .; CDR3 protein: CASSPSGGQAHDTQYF; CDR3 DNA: TGCGCCAGCAGCCCCTCGGGGGGACAGGCCCACGATACGCAGTATTTT
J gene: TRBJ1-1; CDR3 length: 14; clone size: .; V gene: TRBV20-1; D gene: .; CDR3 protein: CSAKGGTMNTEAFF; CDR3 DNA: TGCAGTGCTAAGGGGGGCACCATGAACACTGAAGCTTTCTTT
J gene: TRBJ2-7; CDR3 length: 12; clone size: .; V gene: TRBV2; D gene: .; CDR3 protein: CASSEPTGRQYF; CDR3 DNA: TGTGCCAGCAGTGAACCCACCGGTAGGCAGTACTTC
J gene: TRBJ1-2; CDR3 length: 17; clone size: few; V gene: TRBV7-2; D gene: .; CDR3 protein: CASSLDLISSYLYGYTF; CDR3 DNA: TGTGCCAGCAGCTTAGATCTGATAAGCAGCTACCTCTATGGCTACACCTTC
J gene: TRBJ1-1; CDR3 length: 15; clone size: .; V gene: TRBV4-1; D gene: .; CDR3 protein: CASSKQGLENTEAFF; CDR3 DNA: TGCGCCAGCAGTAAACAGGGTCTAGAGAACACTGAAGCTTTCTTT
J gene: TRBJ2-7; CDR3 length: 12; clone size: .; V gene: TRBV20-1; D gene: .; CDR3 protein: CSATPSASEQYF; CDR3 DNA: TGCAGTGCTACCCCTAGCGCAAGCGAGCAGTACTTC
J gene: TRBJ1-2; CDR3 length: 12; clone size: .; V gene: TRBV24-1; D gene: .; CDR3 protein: CATSDYRYGYTF; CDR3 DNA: TGTGCCACCAGTGATTACAGATATGGCTACACCTTC
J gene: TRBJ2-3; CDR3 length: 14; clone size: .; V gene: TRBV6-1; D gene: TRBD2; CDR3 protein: CATMISGGRDTQYF; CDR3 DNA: TGTGCCACCATGATTAGCGGGGGGAGAGATACGCAGTATTTT
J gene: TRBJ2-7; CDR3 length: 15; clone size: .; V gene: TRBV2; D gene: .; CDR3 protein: CASSEAPAEGLEQYF; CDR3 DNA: TGTGCCAGCAGTGAAGCGCCCGCCGAGGGGCTCGAGCAGTACTTC
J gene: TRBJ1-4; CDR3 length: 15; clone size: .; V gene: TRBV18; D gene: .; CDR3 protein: CASSPPGTRNEKLFF; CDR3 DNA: TGTGCCAGCTCACCACCGGGGACCCGGAATGAAAAACTGTTTTTT
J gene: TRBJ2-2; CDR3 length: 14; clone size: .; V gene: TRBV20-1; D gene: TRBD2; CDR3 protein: CSARAGGRAGELFF; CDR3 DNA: TGCAGTGCTAGGGCGGGGGGTCGCGCCGGGGAGCTGTTTTTT
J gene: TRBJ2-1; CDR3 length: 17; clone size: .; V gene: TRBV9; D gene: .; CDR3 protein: CASSVAGGNWVFGEQFF; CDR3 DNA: TGTGCCAGCAGCGTAGCTGGGGGGAATTGGGTTTTCGGTGAGCAGTTCTTC
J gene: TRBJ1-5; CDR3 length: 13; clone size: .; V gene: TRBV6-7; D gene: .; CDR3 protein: CATPRQINQPQHF; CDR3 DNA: TGTGCCACTCCTCGGCAGATCAATCAGCCCCAGCATTTT
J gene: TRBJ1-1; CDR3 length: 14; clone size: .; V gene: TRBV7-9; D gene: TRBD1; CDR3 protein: CASSYRDRDTEAFF; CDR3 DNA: TGTGCCAGCAGCTACCGGGACAGGGACACTGAAGCTTTCTTT
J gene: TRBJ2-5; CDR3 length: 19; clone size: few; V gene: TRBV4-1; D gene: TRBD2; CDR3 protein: CASSQDVSWRGGRPETQYF; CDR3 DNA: TGTGCCAGCAGCCAAGATGTGTCTTGGCGGGGGGGCCGCCCGGAGACCCAGTACTTC
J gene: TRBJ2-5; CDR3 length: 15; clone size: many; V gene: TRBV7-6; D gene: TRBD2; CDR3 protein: CASSSLAGGEETQYF; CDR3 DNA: TGTGCCAGCAGCTCCCTAGCGGGAGGGGAAGAGACCCAGTACTTC
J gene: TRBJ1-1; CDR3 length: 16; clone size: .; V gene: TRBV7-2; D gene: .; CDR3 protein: CASSLVDGTVGTEAFF; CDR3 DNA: TGTGCCAGCAGCTTAGTAGACGGGACGGTTGGGACTGAAGCTTTCTTT
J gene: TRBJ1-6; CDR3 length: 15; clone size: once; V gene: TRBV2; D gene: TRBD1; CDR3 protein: CASSERGQGYSPLHF; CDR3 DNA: TGTGCCAGCAGTGAAAGGGGACAGGGGTACTCACCCCTCCACTTT
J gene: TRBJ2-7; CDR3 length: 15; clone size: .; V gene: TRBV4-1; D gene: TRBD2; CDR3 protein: CASSQTAGVSYEQYF; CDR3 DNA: TGCGCCAGCAGCCAGACAGCGGGAGTATCCTACGAGCAGTACTTC
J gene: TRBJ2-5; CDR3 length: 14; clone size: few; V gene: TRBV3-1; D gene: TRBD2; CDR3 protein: CASRFSGGQETQYF; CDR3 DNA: TGTGCCAGCAGATTTAGCGGGGGGCAAGAGACCCAGTACTTC
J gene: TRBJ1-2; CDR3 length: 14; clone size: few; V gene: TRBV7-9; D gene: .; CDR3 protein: CASSLESTGHGYTF; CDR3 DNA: TGTGCCAGCAGCTTAGAATCCACAGGGCACGGCTACACCTTC
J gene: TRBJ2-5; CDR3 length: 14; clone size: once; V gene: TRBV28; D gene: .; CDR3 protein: CASRTTGEPETQYF; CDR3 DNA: TGTGCCAGCAGAACGACTGGGGAACCAGAGACCCAGTACTTC
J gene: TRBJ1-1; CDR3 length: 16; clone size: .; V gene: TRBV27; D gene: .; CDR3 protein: CASSLFFGGRGTEAFF; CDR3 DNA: TGTGCCAGCAGTTTATTTTTCGGAGGGAGGGGCACTGAAGCTTTCTTT
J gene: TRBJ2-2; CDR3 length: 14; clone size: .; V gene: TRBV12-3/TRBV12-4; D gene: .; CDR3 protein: CASSFGRVTGELFF; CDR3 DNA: TGTGCCAGCAGTTTCGGCAGGGTCACCGGGGAGCTGTTTTTT
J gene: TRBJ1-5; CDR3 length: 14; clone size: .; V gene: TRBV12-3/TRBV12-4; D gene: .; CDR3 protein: CASSADIPGQPQHF; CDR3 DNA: TGTGCCAGCAGTGCAGACATCCCGGGGCAGCCCCAGCATTTT
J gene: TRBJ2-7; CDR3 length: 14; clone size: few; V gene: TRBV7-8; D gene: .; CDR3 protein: CASSLGQTGYEQYF; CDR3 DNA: TGTGCCAGCAGCTTAGGCCAGACGGGCTACGAGCAGTACTTC
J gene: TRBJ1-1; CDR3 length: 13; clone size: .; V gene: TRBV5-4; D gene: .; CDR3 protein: CASSRLVESEAFF; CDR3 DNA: TGTGCCAGCAGTCGGCTTGTGGAAAGTGAAGCTTTCTTT
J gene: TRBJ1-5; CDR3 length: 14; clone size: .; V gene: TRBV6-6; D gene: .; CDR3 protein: CASSYPDSYQPQHF; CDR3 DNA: TGTGCCAGCAGTTACCCCGACAGTTATCAGCCCCAGCATTTT
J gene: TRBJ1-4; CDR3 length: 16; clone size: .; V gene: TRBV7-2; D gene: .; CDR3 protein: CASSFGPGQRIGKLFF; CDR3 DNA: .
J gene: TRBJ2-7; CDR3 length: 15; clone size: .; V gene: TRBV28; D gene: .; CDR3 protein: CASSLKVGGSYEQYF; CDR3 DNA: TGTGCCAGCAGTTTAAAGGTTGGGGGGTCCTACGAGCAGTACTTC
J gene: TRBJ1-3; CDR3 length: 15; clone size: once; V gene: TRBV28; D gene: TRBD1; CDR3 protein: CASRRQGAEGNTIYF; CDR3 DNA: TGTGCCAGCAGGCGCCAGGGGGCGGAGGGAAACACCATATATTTT
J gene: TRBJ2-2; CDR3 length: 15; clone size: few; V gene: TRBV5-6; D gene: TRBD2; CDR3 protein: CASSFQLAGTGELFF; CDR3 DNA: TGTGCCAGCAGCTTTCAACTAGCGGGAACCGGGGAGCTGTTTTTT
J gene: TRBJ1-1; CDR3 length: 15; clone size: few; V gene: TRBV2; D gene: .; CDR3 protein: CASSVFLAGNTEAFF; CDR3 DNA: TGTGCCAGCAGTGTATTCCTTGCAGGGAACACTGAAGCTTTCTTT
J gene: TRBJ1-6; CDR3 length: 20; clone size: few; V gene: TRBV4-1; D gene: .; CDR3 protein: CASSQVIYYPEVGQISPLHF; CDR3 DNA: TGCGCCAGCAGCCAAGTGATTTACTACCCTGAGGTGGGGCAGATTTCACCCCTCCACTTT
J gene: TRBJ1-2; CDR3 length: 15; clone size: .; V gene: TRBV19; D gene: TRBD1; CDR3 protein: CANSIPGQGNYGYTF; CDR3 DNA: TGTGCCAATAGTATACCGGGACAGGGGAACTATGGCTACACCTTC
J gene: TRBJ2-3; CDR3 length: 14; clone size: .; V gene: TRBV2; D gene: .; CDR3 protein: CASTGLQNTDTQYF; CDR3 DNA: TGTGCCAGCACTGGGTTACAAAACACAGATACGCAGTATTTT
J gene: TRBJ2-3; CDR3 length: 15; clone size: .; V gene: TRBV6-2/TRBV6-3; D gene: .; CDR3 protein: CASSEFEDSRDTQYF; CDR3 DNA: TGTGCCAGCAGTGAATTCGAGGACAGTCGAGATACGCAGTATTTT
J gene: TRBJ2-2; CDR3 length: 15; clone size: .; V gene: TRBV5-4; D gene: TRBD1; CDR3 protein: CASSEGTGQTGELFF; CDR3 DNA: TGTGCCAGCAGCGAAGGGACAGGGCAAACCGGGGAGCTGTTTTTT
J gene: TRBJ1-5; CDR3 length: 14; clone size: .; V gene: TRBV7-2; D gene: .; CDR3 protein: CASSSSGPYEPQHF; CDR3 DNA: TGTGCCAGCAGCTCGAGTGGTCCCTATGAGCCCCAGCATTTT
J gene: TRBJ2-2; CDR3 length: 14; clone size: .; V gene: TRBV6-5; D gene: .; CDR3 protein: CASTRGRRTGELFF; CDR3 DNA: TGTGCCAGCACTCGGGGGAGGAGGACCGGGGAGCTGTTTTTT
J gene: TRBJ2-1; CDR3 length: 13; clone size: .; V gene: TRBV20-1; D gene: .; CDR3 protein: CSARQSSYNEQFF; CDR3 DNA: TGCAGTGCTAGGCAAAGCTCCTACAATGAGCAGTTCTTC
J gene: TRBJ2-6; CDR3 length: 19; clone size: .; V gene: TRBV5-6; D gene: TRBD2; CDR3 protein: CASSFNPGTRGYWANVLTF; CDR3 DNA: TGTGCCAGCAGTTTTAACCCCGGGACTAGAGGTTATTGGGCCAACGTCCTGACTTTC
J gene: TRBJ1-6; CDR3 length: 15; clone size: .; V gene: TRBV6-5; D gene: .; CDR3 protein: CASSPDRFLNSPLHF; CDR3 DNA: TGTGCCAGCAGTCCGGACAGATTTTTAAATTCACCCCTCCACTTT
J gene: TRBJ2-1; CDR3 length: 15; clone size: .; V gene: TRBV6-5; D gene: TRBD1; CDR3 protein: CASSYDRESYNEQFF; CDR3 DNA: TGTGCCAGCAGTTACGACAGGGAGTCCTACAATGAGCAGTTCTTC
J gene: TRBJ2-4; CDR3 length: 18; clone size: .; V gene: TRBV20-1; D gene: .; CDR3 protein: CSARYPDQRGLAKNIQYF; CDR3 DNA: TGCAGTGCTAGATACCCCGACCAGCGCGGACTAGCCAAAAACATTCAGTACTTC
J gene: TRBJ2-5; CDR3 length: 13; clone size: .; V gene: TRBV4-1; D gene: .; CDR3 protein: CASSQAVGETQYF; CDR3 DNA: TGCGCCAGCAGCCAAGCAGTCGGAGAGACCCAGTACTTC
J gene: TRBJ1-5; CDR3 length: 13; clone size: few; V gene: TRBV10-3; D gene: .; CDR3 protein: CAISESNDQPQHF; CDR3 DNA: TGTGCCATCAGTGAGTCGAACGATCAGCCCCAGCATTTT
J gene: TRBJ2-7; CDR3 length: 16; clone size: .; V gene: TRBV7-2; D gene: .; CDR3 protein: CASSETEGGGSYEQYF; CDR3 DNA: TGTGCCAGCAGCGAGACCGAGGGGGGAGGCTCCTACGAGCAGTACTTC
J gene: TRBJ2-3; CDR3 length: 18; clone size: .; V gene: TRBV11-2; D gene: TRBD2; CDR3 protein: CASRAPGLAGGQGDTQYF; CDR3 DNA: TGTGCCAGCAGGGCCCCGGGACTAGCGGGAGGCCAAGGAGATACGCAGTATTTT